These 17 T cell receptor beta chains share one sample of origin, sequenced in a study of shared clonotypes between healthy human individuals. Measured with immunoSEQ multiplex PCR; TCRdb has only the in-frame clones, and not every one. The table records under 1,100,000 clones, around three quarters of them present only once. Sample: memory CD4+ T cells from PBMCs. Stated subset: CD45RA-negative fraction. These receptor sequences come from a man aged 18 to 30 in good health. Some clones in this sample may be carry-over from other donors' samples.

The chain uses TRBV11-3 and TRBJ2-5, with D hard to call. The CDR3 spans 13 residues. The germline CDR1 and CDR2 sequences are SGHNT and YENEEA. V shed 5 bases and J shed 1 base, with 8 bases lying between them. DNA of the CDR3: TGTGCCAGCAGCGCCCCAACCCAAGAGACCCAGTACTTC. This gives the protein CASSAPTQETQYF.

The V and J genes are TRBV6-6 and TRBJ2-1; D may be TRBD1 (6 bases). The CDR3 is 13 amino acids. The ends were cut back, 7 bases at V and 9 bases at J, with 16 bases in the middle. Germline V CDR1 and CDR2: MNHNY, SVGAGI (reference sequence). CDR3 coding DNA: TGTGCCAGCAACCCCCAGGGGATTGGTGAGCAGTTCTTC. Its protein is CASNPQGIGEQFF.

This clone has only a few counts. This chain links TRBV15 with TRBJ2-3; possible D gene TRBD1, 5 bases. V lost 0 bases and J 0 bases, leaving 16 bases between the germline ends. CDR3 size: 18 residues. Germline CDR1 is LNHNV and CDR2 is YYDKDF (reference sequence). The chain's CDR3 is CATSRDLVSRTSTDTQYF. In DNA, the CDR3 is TGTGCCACCAGCAGAGATCTAGTGAGCAGGACAAGCACAGATACGCAGTATTTT. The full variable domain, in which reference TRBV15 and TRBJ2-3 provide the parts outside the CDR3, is DAMVIQNPRYQVTQFGKPVTLSCSQTLNHNVMYWYQQKSSQAPKLLFHYYDKDFNNEADTPDNFQSRRPNTSFCFLDIRSPGLGDTAMYLCATSRDLVSRTSTDTQYFGPGTRLTVL.

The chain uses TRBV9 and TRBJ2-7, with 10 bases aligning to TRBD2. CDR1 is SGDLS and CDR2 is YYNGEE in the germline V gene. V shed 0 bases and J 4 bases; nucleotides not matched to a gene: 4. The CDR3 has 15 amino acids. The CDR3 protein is CASSVASGSWYEQYF. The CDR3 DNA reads TGTGCCAGCAGCGTAGCTAGCGGGAGTTGGTACGAGCAGTACTTC.

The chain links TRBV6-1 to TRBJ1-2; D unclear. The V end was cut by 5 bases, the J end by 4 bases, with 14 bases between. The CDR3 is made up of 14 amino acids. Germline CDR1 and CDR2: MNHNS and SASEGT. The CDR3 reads CASSIRIGGYGYTF. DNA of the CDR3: TGTGCCAGCAGTATAAGGATTGGTGGCTATGGCTACACCTTC.

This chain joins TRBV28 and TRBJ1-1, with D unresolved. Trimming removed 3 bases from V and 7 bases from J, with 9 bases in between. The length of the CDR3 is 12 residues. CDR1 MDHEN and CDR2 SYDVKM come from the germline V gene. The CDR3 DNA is TGTGCCAGCAGTTTCGCGGGGATTGAAGCTTTCTTT. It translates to CASSFAGIEAFF.

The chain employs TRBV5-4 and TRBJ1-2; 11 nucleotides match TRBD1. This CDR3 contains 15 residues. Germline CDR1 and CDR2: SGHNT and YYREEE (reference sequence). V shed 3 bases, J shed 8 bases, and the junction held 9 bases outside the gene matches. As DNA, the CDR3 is TGTGCCAGCAGCTCCGGACAGGGGGCGTCGGGAGGCTACACCTTC. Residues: CASSSGQGASGGYTF.

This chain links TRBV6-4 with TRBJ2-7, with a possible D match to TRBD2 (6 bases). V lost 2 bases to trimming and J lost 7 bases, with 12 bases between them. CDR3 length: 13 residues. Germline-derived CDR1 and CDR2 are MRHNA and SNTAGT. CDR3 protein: CASSDEGGGEQYF. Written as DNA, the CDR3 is TGTGCCAGCAGTGACGAGGGAGGAGGAGAGCAGTACTTC.

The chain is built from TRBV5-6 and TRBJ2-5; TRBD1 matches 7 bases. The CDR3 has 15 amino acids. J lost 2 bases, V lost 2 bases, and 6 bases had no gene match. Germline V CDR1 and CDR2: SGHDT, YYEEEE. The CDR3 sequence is CASSLLWTGQETQYF. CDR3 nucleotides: TGTGCCAGCAGCTTACTGTGGACAGGTCAAGAGACCCAGTACTTC.

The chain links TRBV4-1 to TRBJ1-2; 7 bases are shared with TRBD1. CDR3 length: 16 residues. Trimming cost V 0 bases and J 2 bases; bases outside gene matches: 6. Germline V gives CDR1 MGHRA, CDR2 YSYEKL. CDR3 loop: CASSQDQGGNNYGYTF. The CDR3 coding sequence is TGCGCCAGCAGCCAAGATCAGGGGGGGAACAACTATGGCTACACCTTC.

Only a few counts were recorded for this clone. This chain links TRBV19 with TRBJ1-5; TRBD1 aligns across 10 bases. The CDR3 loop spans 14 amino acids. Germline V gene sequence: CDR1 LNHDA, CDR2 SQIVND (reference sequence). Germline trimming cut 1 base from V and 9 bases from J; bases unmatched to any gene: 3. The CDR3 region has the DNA TGTGCCAGTAGTATAGGGGGACAGGGGCCGCCCCAGCATTTT. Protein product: CASSIGGQGPPQHF.

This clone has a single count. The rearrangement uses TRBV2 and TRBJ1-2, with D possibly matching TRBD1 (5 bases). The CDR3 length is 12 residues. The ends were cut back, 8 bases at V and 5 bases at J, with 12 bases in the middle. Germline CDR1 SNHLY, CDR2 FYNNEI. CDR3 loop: CASGGTVYGYTF. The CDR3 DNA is TGTGCCAGCGGCGGGACGGTGTATGGCTACACCTTC.

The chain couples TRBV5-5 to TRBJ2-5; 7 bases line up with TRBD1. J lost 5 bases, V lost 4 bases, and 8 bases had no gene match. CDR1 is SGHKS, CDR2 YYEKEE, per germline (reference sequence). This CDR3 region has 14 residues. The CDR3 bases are TGTGCCAGCAGCCCCCCGACAGGGTTGGAGACCCAGTACTTC. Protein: CASSPPTGLETQYF.

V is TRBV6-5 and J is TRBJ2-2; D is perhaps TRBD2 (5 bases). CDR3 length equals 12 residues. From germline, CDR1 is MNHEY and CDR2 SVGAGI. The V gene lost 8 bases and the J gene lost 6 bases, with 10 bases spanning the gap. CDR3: CASLGRAGELFF. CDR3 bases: TGTGCCAGCCTAGGGCGGGCCGGGGAGCTGTTTTTT.

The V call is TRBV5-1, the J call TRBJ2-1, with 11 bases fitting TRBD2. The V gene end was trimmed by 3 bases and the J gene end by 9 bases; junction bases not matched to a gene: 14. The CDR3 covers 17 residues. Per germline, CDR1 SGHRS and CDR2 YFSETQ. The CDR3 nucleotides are TGCGCCAGCAGCTGGGGGACCACTAGCGGGGGCTCGAGTGAGCAGTTCTTC. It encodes CASSWGTTSGGSSEQFF.

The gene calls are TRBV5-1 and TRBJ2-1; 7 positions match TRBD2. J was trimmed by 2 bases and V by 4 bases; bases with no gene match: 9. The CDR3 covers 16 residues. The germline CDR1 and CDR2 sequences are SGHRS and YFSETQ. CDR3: CASSPTTGRTYNEQFF. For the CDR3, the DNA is TGCGCCAGCAGCCCGACTACCGGGAGGACCTACAATGAGCAGTTCTTC.

This CDR3 is CASSPLALAYEQFF. CDR3 coding DNA: TGTGCCAGCAGCCCCCTGGCCCTAGCGTATGAGCAGTTCTTC. V and J are TRBV14 and TRBJ2-1, with D perhaps matching TRBD2 (6 bases). The CDR3 sequence is 14 residues long. The V end was cut by 4 bases, the J end by 8 bases, with 15 bases between. CDR1 is SGHDN and CDR2 is FVKESK in the germline V gene.